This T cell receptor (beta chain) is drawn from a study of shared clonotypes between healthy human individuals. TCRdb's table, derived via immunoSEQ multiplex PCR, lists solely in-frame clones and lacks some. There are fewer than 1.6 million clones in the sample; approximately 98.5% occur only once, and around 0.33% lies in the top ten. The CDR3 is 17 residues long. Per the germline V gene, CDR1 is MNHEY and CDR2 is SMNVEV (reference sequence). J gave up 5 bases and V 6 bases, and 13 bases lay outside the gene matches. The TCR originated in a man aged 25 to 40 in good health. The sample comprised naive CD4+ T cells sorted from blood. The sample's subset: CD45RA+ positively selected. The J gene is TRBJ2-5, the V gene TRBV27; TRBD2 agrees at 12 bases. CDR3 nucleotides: TGTGCCAGCAGGGATTTCGGTCTAGCGGGAGGGCGGGAGACCCAGTACTTC. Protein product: CASRDFGLAGGRETQYF.